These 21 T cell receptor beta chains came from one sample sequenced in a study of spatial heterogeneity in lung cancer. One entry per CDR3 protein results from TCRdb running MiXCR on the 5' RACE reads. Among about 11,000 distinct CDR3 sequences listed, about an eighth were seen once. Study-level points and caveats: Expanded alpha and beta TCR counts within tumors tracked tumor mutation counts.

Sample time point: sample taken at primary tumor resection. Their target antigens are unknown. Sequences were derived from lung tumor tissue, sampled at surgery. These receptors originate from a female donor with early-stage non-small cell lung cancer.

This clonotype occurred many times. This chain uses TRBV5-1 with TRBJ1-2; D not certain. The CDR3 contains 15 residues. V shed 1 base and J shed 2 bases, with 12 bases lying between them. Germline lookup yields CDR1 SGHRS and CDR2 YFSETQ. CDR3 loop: CASSLFSGKNYGYTF. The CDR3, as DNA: TGCGCCAGCAGCTTGTTTTCCGGCAAAAACTATGGCTACACCTTC.

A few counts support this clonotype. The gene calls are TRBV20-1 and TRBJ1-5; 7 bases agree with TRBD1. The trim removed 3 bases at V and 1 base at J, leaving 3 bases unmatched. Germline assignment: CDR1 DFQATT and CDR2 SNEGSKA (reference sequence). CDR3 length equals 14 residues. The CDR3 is CSASTGVSNQPQHF. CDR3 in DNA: TGCAGTGCTAGCACAGGGGTCAGCAATCAGCCCCAGCATTTT.

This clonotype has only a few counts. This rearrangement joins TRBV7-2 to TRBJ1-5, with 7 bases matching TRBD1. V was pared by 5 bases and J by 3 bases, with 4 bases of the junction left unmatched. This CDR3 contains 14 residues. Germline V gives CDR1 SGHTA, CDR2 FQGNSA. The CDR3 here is CASSEGGLNQPQHF. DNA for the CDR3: TGTGCCAGCAGCGAAGGGGGCCTCAATCAGCCCCAGCATTTT.

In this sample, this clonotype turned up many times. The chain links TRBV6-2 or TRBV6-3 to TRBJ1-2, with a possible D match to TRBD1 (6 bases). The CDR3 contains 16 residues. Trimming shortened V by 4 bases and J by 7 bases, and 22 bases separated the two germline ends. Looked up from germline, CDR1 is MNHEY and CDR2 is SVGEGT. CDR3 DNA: TGTGCCAGCAGTTCGATATCAGGGGCCTACCGGTCTGGCTACACCTTC. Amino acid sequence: CASSSISGAYRSGYTF.

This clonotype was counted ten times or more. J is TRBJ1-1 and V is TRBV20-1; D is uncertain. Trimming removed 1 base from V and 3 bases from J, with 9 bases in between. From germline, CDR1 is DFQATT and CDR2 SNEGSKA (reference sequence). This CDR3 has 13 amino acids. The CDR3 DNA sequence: TGCAGTGCTAGAGCGTACGTGGACACTGAAGCTTTCTTT. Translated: CSARAYVDTEAFF.

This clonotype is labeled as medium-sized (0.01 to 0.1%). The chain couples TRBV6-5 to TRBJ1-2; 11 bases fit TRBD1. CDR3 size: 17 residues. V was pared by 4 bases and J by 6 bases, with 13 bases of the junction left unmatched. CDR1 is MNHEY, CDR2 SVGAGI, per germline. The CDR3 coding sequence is TGTGCCAGCAGTTCCCTCCTGGGGACAGGGGGATTAGATGGCTACACCTTC. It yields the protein CASSSLLGTGGLDGYTF.

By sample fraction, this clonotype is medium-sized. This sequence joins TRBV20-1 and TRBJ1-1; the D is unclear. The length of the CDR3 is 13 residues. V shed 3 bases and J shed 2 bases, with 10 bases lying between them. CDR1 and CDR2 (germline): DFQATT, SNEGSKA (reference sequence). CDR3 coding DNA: TGCAGTGCTAGTCGGAGGGTCAACACTGAAGCTTTCTTT. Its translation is CSASRRVNTEAFF.

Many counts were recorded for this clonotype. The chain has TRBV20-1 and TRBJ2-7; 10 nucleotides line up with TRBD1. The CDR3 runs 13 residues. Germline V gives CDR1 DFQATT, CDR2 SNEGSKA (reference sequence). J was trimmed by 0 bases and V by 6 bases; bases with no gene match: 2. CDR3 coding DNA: TGCAGTGCCAGGACAGGGGGCTCCTACGAGCAGTACTTC. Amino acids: CSARTGGSYEQYF.

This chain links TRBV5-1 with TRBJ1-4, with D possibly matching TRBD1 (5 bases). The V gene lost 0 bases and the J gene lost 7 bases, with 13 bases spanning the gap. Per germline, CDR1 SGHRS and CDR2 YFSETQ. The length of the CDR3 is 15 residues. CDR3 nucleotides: TGCGCCAGCAGCTTGGCCGGGGACCCTCGTGAAAAACTGTTTTTT. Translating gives CASSLAGDPREKLFF.

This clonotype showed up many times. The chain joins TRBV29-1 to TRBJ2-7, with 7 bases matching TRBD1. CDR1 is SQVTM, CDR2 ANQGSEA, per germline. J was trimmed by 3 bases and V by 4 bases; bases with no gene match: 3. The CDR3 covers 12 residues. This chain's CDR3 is CSVADRVYEQYF. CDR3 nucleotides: TGCAGCGTTGCCGACAGGGTCTACGAGCAGTACTTC.

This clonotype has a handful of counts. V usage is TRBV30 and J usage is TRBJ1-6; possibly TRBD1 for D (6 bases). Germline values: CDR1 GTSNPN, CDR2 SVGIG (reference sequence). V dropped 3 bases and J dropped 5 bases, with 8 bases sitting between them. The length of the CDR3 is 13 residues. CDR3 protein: CAWSGGNNSPLHF. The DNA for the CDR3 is TGTGCCTGGAGCGGGGGCAATAATTCACCCCTCCACTTT.

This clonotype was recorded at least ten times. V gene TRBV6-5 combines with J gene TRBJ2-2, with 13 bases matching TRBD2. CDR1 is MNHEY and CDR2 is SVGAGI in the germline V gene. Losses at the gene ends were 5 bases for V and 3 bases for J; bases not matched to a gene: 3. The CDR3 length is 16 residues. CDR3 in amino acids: CASSPGLAGHTGELFF. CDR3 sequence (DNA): TGTGCCAGCAGTCCGGGACTAGCGGGGCACACCGGGGAGCTGTTTTTT.

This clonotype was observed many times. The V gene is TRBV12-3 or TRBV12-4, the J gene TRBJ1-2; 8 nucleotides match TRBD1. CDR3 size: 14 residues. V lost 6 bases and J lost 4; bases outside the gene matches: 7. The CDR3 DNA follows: TGTGCCAGCAGCTCCTCAACAGGGGGCTATGGCTACACCTTC. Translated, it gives CASSSSTGGYGYTF.

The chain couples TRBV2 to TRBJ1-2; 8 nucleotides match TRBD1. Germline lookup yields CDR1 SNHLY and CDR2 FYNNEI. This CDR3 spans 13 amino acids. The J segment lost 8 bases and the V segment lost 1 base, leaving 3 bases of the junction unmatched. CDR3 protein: CASSEGQGKGYTF. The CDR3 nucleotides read TGTGCCAGCAGTGAAGGACAGGGGAAAGGCTACACCTTC.

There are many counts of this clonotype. The CDR3 loop reads CASSPFYSILQETQYF. CDR3 DNA: TGTGCCAGCAGCCCCTTCTACAGTATCCTCCAAGAGACCCAGTACTTC. The V call is TRBV7-8, the J call TRBJ2-5, with D hard to call. This CDR3 is 16 amino acids long. Germline CDR1 reads SGHVS; CDR2 reads FQNEAQ. Trimming removed 5 bases from V and 1 base from J, with 17 bases in between.

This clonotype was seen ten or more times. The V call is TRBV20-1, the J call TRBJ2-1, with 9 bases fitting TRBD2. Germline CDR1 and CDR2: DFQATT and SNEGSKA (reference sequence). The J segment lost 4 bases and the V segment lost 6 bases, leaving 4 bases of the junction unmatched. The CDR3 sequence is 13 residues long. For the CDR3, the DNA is TGCAGTGCAACGGGACTAGCTTACAATGAGCAGTTCTTC. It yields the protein CSATGLAYNEQFF.

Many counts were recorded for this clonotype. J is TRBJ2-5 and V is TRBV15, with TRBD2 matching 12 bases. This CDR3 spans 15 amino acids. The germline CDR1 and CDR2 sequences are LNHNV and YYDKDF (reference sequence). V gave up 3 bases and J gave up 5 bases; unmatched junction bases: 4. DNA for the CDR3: TGTGCCACCAGCAGCAAGACTAGCGGGGGCGAGACCCAGTACTTC. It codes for CATSSKTSGGETQYF. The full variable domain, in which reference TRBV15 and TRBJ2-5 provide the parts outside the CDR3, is DAMVIQNPRYQVTQFGKPVTLSCSQTLNHNVMYWYQQKSSQAPKLLFHYYDKDFNNEADTPDNFQSRRPNTSFCFLDIRSPGLGDTAMYLCATSSKTSGGETQYFGPGTRLLVL.

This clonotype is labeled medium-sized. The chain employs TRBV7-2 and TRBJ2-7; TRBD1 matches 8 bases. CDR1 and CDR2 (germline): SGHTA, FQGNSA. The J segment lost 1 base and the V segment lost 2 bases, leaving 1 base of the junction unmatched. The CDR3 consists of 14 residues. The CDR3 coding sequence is TGTGCCAGCAGCTTAACAGGGGGTTCCTACGAGCAGTACTTC. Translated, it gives CASSLTGGSYEQYF.

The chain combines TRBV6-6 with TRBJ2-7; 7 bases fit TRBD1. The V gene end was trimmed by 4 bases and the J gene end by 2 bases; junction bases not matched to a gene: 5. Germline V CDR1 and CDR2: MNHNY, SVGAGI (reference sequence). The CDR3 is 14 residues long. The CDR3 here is CASSSGQGAYEQYF. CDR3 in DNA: TGTGCCAGCAGTTCGGGGCAGGGGGCCTACGAGCAGTACTTC.

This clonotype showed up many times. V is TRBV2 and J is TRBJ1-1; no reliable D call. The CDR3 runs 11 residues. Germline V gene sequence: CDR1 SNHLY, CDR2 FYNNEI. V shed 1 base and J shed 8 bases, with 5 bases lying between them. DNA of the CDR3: TGTGCCAGCAGTGAAGTAAGAGAAGCTTTCTTT. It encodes CASSEVREAFF.

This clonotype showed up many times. The CDR3 reads CASSPRPTVFSGNTIYF. As DNA, the CDR3 is TGTGCCAGCAGTCCCCGACCGACGGTGTTCTCTGGAAACACCATATATTTT. The chain links TRBV6-5 to TRBJ1-3, with D unresolved. The V end was cut by 5 bases, the J end by 0 bases, with 17 bases between. Germline loops: CDR1 MNHEY, CDR2 SVGAGI. This CDR3 has 17 amino acids.